This is a list of T cell receptor beta chains from one sample in a study of T cell responses to AZD1222 COVID-19 vaccine. The table came from immunoSEQ multiplex PCR; TCRdb's copy has only in-frame clones and leaves some out. The sample contains 100,000 or so clones, around 86% of which appear only once. The starting material was peripheral blood, obtained on day 0 of AZD1222 vaccination. These receptors came from an adult in good health. CDR3s include the opening cysteine and the closing phenylalanine or tryptophan. A D gene is named only where the DNA matches it firmly. Some rows mark clone size as missing; the rest say once, few, many or name a class of expanded clone.

size,J,V,D,DNA,CDR3
once,TRBJ1-1,TRBV19,TRBD1,TGTGCCAGTAGCCCCGGACAGGGATCCCCTCTCAACACTGAAGCTTTCTTT,CASSPGQGSPLNTEAFF
NA,TRBJ1-3,TRBV7-9,NA,TGTGCCAGCAGCCCCCAGAACACCATATATTTT,CASSPQNTIYF
NA,TRBJ1-1,TRBV4-1,NA,TGCGCCAGCAGCCCAGGCCGGGGAGGCACTGAAGCTTTCTTT,CASSPGRGGTEAFF
once,TRBJ1-3,TRBV30,TRBD1,TGTGCCTGGAGTACCCGGACAGGAGGTGGAAACACCATATATTTT,CAWSTRTGGGNTIYF
NA,TRBJ2-2,TRBV3-1/TRBV3-2,NA,TGTGCCAGCAGCCAAGTTCTAGGTGGAGGAACCGGGGAGCTGTTTTTT,CASSQVLGGGTGELFF
NA,TRBJ2-2,TRBV30,TRBD2,TGTGCCTGGAGACCTAGCGGGCCCAACACCGGGGAGCTGTTTTTT,CAWRPSGPNTGELFF
NA,TRBJ2-3,TRBV4-1,NA,TGCGCCAGCAGCCAAGTTACGACAGATACGCAGTATTTT,CASSQVTTDTQYF
NA,TRBJ2-5,TRBV28,NA,TGTGCCAGCAGTACGTACCAAGAGACCCAGTACTTC,CASSTYQETQYF
once,TRBJ1-5,TRBV12-3/TRBV12-4,NA,TGTGCCAGCAGCCCTGACCTGAATCAGCCCCAGCATTTT,CASSPDLNQPQHF
NA,TRBJ1-6,TRBV5-1,NA,TGCGCCAGCAGCTTGGAGGGATCGGGGAGGAATTCACCCCTCCACTTT,CASSLEGSGRNSPLHF
NA,TRBJ1-4,TRBV30,NA,TGTGCCTGGAAGAGGGGCAGGTCTAATGAAAAACTGTTTTTT,CAWKRGRSNEKLFF
NA,TRBJ2-1,TRBV25-1,TRBD2,TGTGCCAGCAGTGATTCCAGGACCGGGGGGTCCTACAATGAGCAGTTCTTC,CASSDSRTGGSYNEQFF
NA,TRBJ1-2,TRBV5-6,TRBD1,TGTGCCAGCAGCCCGGGACAGGGGTATGGCTACACCTTC,CASSPGQGYGYTF
NA,TRBJ2-6,TRBV6-4,TRBD2,TGTGCCAGCAGCCGGGGACTAGCGGGCCGAGGGGGGGCCAACGTCCTGACTTTC,CASSRGLAGRGGANVLTF
once,TRBJ2-3,TRBV28,NA,TGTGCCAGCAGTCCCCTATCCACGGCCCCGGGGCCCCAAGATACGCAGTATTTT,CASSPLSTAPGPQDTQYF
NA,TRBJ1-5,TRBV3-1/TRBV3-2,NA,TGTGCCAGCAGCCAAGACGGGGGGCATCAGCCCCAGCATTTT,CASSQDGGHQPQHF
NA,TRBJ1-4,TRBV6-1,NA,TGTGCCAGCAGTGACCTGGGGGGGGAAAAACTGTTTTTT,CASSDLGGEKLFF
NA,TRBJ1-5,TRBV6-2/TRBV6-3,NA,TGTGCCAGCAGTTACTGGCGGGGAAACCAGCCCCAGCATTTT,CASSYWRGNQPQHF
NA,TRBJ1-4,TRBV6-5,TRBD1,TGTGCCAGCAGTTACTCCGGGACAGGTAATGAAAAACTGTTTTTT,CASSYSGTGNEKLFF
NA,TRBJ1-2,TRBV28,NA,TGTGCCAGCAGTTCCCGATCGACAGCTCCCTATGGCTACACCTTC,CASSSRSTAPYGYTF
NA,TRBJ2-5,TRBV29-1,NA,TGCAGCGGGGGGACGGTCTCGGGGACCCAGTACTTC,CSGGTVSGTQYF
NA,TRBJ2-1,TRBV6-2/TRBV6-3,NA,TGTGCCAGCAGTTCCCGGGGTAGCGGCTTCTACAATGAGCAGTTCTTC,CASSSRGSGFYNEQFF
NA,TRBJ1-2,TRBV4-2,TRBD1,TGTGCCAGCAGCCAAGGCGCAGGGGGCGCAAAGGGCTACACCTTC,CASSQGAGGAKGYTF
NA,TRBJ2-1,TRBV12-3/TRBV12-4,NA,TGTGCCAGCAGACAGGGTCTATTTGATGAGCAGTTCTTC,CASRQGLFDEQFF
once,TRBJ1-2,TRBV10-1,NA,TGCGCCAGCAGGGCACAGGGCCTCCGCCTCGACTATGGCTACACCTTC,CASRAQGLRLDYGYTF
few,TRBJ1-4,TRBV5-5,NA,TGTGCCAGCAGCTTGCAACTGAGAAATGAAAAACTGTTTTTT,CASSLQLRNEKLFF
NA,TRBJ1-5,TRBV7-2,NA,TGTGCCAGCAGCAATGCTCGTAATCAGCCCCAGCATTTT,CASSNARNQPQHF
once,TRBJ2-7,TRBV10-3,TRBD1,TGTGCCATCAGTGGGGACAGGGGAAACTACGAGCAGTACTTC,CAISGDRGNYEQYF
NA,TRBJ2-7,TRBV7-8,NA,TGTGCCAGCAGCCGAGGGACTTCCAGTTCTTACGAGCAGTACTTC,CASSRGTSSSYEQYF
few,TRBJ2-1,TRBV11-2,TRBD1,TGTGCCAGCAGATTGGACAGGCAGATTTACAATGAGCAGTTCTTC,CASRLDRQIYNEQFF
NA,TRBJ1-4,TRBV6-5,NA,TGTGCCAGCAGTTACCGGGGGGGCGAGGGAAAACTGTTTTTT,CASSYRGGEGKLFF
NA,TRBJ1-1,TRBV6-1,NA,TGTGCCAGCAGTGATCAGGGTATTAGTGAAGCTTTCTTT,CASSDQGISEAFF
NA,TRBJ2-7,TRBV5-4,TRBD1,TGTGCCAGCAGCAACGACAGGGGCCGCTACGAGCAGTACTTC,CASSNDRGRYEQYF
NA,TRBJ1-3,TRBV6-5,NA,TGTGCCAGCAGAAACCTCAGGGTGACTGGAAACACCATATATTTT,CASRNLRVTGNTIYF
NA,TRBJ1-5,TRBV7-9,TRBD1,TGTGCCAGCAGCATGGGACAGGTCGGTCAGCCCCAGCATTTT,CASSMGQVGQPQHF
few,TRBJ2-1,TRBV7-2,NA,TGTGCCAGCAGCTCCGGGAGCTACAATGAGCAGTTCTTC,CASSSGSYNEQFF
few,TRBJ1-6,TRBV6-5,NA,TGTGCCAGCAGTTATCGACATAATTCACCCCTCCACTTT,CASSYRHNSPLHF
NA,TRBJ1-1,TRBV11-2,NA,TGTGCCAGCAGCCCCTACGGTGGGGGGGGTGAAGCTTTCTTT,CASSPYGGGGEAFF
NA,TRBJ1-5,TRBV2,NA,TGTGCCAGCAGTGAAGAGAGCCTGGGGAATCAGCCCCAGCATTTT,CASSEESLGNQPQHF
NA,TRBJ1-6,TRBV19,TRBD1,TGTGCCAGTAGTACCTCGACAGGGGGCAATTCACCCCTCCACTTT,CASSTSTGGNSPLHF
NA,TRBJ1-5,TRBV30,NA,TGTGCCTGGAGCCAGGGTGGCCAGCCCCAGCATTTT,CAWSQGGQPQHF
NA,TRBJ1-1,TRBV5-4,TRBD1,TGTGCCAGTGGGGACAGAGCTCTGAACACTGAAGCTTTCTTT,CASGDRALNTEAFF
NA,TRBJ2-5,TRBV6-5,TRBD2,TGTGCCAGCAGTTACGGACTAGGGGCGGAGACCCAGTACTTC,CASSYGLGAETQYF
NA,TRBJ2-5,TRBV5-1,NA,TGCGCCAGCAGCTTGAAGGGCTTGGAGACCCAGTACTTC,CASSLKGLETQYF
NA,TRBJ2-3,TRBV7-8,TRBD2,TGTGCCAGCAGCGCACTAGCGGCGAGGGACACGCAGTATTTT,CASSALAARDTQYF